This T cell receptor beta chain appears in the sequencing data of a study of cytomegalovirus exposure and HLA in healthy donors. Points from the study as a whole: One variant, a missense change in DCLRE1C, was linked in a later analysis to TCR beta V- and J-gene trimming.

The length of the CDR3 is 15 residues. The junction had 4 bases not matched to a gene; V was cut back by 5 bases and J by 1 base. The V gene's germline CDR1 is MNHEY and CDR2 SVGAGI. Vbeta (60) and Jbeta (13) primers were used in the PCR. Sequenced by immunoSEQ multiplex PCR; TCRdb stores in-frame clones only, minus some. This repertoire shows some 120,000 clones, roughly 80% found once; its top ten account for around 11%. Note on this clone: Its specificity is unknown.

This receptor was taken from a male donor in good health and CMV-seropositive. The J gene is TRBJ2-5, the V gene TRBV6-5; 10 bases are shared with TRBD1. Material for sequencing was PBMCs. The CDR3 DNA sequence: TGTGCCAGCAGTCGACAGGGGGCGCGCCAAGAGACCCAGTACTTC. Protein product: CASSRQGARQETQYF.